These T cell receptor beta chains were read from a single sample in a study of human T cells and chemical hapten exposure. TCRdb reanalysed the RACE reads using MiXCR and keeps one entry per CDR3 protein. The sample lists about 77,000 distinct CDR3 sequences; 8.6% were seen once. Sequencing was carried out using whole blood. Receptors were obtained from a female donor in good health. Some clones in this sample may be carry-over from other donors' samples. Each CDR3 is given with its conserved first and last residue. The order of the fields is CDR3 DNA, CDR3 protein, D gene, V gene, J gene, clone size, CDR3 length. The D gene is left open where the match is weak. Only part of the rows carry a size: once, few, many, or a class if the clone is expanded.

DNA: TGTGCCACCAGTGAGACGGTAACACCGAACACAGATACGCAGTATTTT; CDR3: CATSETVTPNTDTQYF; D: NA; V: TRBV24-1; J: TRBJ2-3; size: NA; length: 16
DNA: TGCAGTGCTAGAGAGGACTTCCCGACCTACGAGCAGTACTTC; CDR3: CSAREDFPTYEQYF; D: NA; V: TRBV20-1; J: TRBJ2-7; size: many; length: 14
DNA: TGTGCCAGCATCCCGGGGAGAAGAGAGACCCAGTACTTC; CDR3: CASIPGRRETQYF; D: NA; V: TRBV5-5; J: TRBJ2-5; size: few; length: 13
DNA: TGCAGTGCAAACGGACCGATAGGTTATAGCAATCAGCCCCAGCATTTT; CDR3: CSANGPIGYSNQPQHF; D: NA; V: TRBV20-1; J: TRBJ1-5; size: many; length: 16
DNA: TGTGCCAGCAGCCTTGAAACTGGGGGGCGCGGAAACACCATATATTTT; CDR3: CASSLETGGRGNTIYF; D: NA; V: TRBV3-1; J: TRBJ1-3; size: NA; length: 16
DNA: TGCGCCAGCAGCTTGCAGCGGGGCACAGATACGCAGTATTTT; CDR3: CASSLQRGTDTQYF; D: NA; V: TRBV5-1; J: TRBJ2-3; size: many; length: 14
DNA: TGTGCCATCAGGGACAGGGGTGTTGAAAAACTGTTTTTT; CDR3: CAIRDRGVEKLFF; D: TRBD1; V: TRBV10-3; J: TRBJ1-4; size: many; length: 13
DNA: TGCAGCGTTGGCCCGGACAGGGTGACGGGCTACACCTTC; CDR3: CSVGPDRVTGYTF; D: TRBD1; V: TRBV29-1; J: TRBJ1-2; size: NA; length: 13
DNA: TGTGCCATCGGCAGGGGGACCTCCTACGAGCAGTACTTC; CDR3: CAIGRGTSYEQYF; D: TRBD1; V: TRBV10-3; J: TRBJ2-7; size: many; length: 13
DNA: TGTGCCAGCAGCCCCCGGCCCTCTTGGCAGTTCTTC; CDR3: CASSPRPSWQFF; D: NA; V: TRBV3-1; J: TRBJ2-1; size: NA; length: 12
DNA: TGTGCCAGCAGTTTAGATGCTCCGGGACGGCAGGGTTCACCCCTCCACTTT; CDR3: CASSLDAPGRQGSPLHF; D: NA; V: TRBV27; J: TRBJ1-6; size: few; length: 17
DNA: TGCGCCAGCAGCTTGGAACGAGATACGCAGTATTTT; CDR3: CASSLERDTQYF; D: NA; V: TRBV5-1; J: TRBJ2-3; size: many; length: 12
DNA: TGCAGTGCTAGCCGGACAGGGTGGCCCTCCTACGAGCAGTACTTC; CDR3: CSASRTGWPSYEQYF; D: TRBD1; V: TRBV20-1; J: TRBJ2-7; size: many; length: 15
DNA: TGCAGTGCTAGAGCTTCCCCGGCCTACGAGCAGTACTTC; CDR3: CSARASPAYEQYF; D: NA; V: TRBV20-1; J: TRBJ2-7; size: many; length: 13
DNA: TGCGCCAGCAGCTTGAGAGATACCTCCTACGAGCAGTACTTC; CDR3: CASSLRDTSYEQYF; D: NA; V: TRBV5-1; J: TRBJ2-7; size: NA; length: 14
DNA: TGTGCCAGCAGTTTATCAGGGCAGGTTAATTCACCCCTCCACTTT; CDR3: CASSLSGQVNSPLHF; D: NA; V: TRBV27; J: TRBJ1-6; size: NA; length: 15
DNA: TGTGCCAGCAGAGAACAGGGAGGCGAGCAGTACTTC; CDR3: CASREQGGEQYF; D: NA; V: TRBV2; J: TRBJ2-7; size: many; length: 12
DNA: TGTGCCAGCAGACCGGGCCGGGATCGGGGTGGCAATCAGCCCCAGCATTTT; CDR3: CASRPGRDRGGNQPQHF; D: NA; V: TRBV12-3/TRBV12-4; J: TRBJ1-5; size: many; length: 17
DNA: TGCAGTGCTGACCCCCCGGGGGACTCACCCCTCCACTTT; CDR3: CSADPPGDSPLHF; D: NA; V: TRBV20-1; J: TRBJ1-6; size: few; length: 13
DNA: TGTGCCAGCAGCCAGCGAAGGGTGCGGATCACAGATACGCAGTATTTT; CDR3: CASSQRRVRITDTQYF; D: NA; V: TRBV14; J: TRBJ2-3; size: NA; length: 16
DNA: TGTGCCAGCAGCTCTGTAGCGGGACAGGGGGAGCAGTACTTC; CDR3: CASSSVAGQGEQYF; D: TRBD1; V: TRBV7-2; J: TRBJ2-7; size: many; length: 14
DNA: TGTGCCAGCAGAGGAGATACTACCAAGCCGAAGACCCAGTACTTC; CDR3: CASRGDTTKPKTQYF; D: NA; V: TRBV27; J: TRBJ2-5; size: many; length: 15
DNA: TGTGCCAGCAGACAGGGGGCAGGGGGCACTGAAGCTTTCTTT; CDR3: CASRQGAGGTEAFF; D: TRBD1; V: TRBV12-3/TRBV12-4; J: TRBJ1-1; size: many; length: 14
DNA: TGTGCCACCAGCAGAGATGAGTGGTCCCCAGGGAACACTGAAGCTTTCTTT; CDR3: CATSRDEWSPGNTEAFF; D: NA; V: TRBV15; J: TRBJ1-1; size: many; length: 17
DNA: TGTGCCAGCAATGCACTTGAGGGGCTCGGAGGCTACACCTTC; CDR3: CASNALEGLGGYTF; D: NA; V: TRBV12-3/TRBV12-4; J: TRBJ1-2; size: many; length: 14
DNA: TGCGCCAGCAGCCCCCTCCCAACGAACACTGAAGCTTTCTTT; CDR3: CASSPLPTNTEAFF; D: NA; V: TRBV5-1; J: TRBJ1-1; size: many; length: 14
DNA: TGCAGTGCCATTACCCCCGTCGGAGGGTGGGAAAGCACTGAAGCTTTCTTT; CDR3: CSAITPVGGWESTEAFF; D: NA; V: TRBV20-1; J: TRBJ1-1; size: many; length: 17
DNA: TGTGCCAGCAGCCAAGATCCCCTAAGGACGAACACCGGGGAGCTGTTTTTT; CDR3: CASSQDPLRTNTGELFF; D: NA; V: TRBV4-2; J: TRBJ2-2; size: many; length: 17
DNA: TGTGCCAGCAGTCCCGGGAACACTCGAAACAATGAGCAGTTCTTC; CDR3: CASSPGNTRNNEQFF; D: NA; V: TRBV6-2/TRBV6-3; J: TRBJ2-1; size: NA; length: 15
DNA: TGTGCCAGCAGCCAACAGACAGGGTTGAGTGGCTACACCTTC; CDR3: CASSQQTGLSGYTF; D: TRBD1; V: TRBV7-2; J: TRBJ1-2; size: NA; length: 14
DNA: TGCGCCAGCCGACAAGCCCTGAACACTGAAGCTTTCTTT; CDR3: CASRQALNTEAFF; D: NA; V: TRBV4-3; J: TRBJ1-1; size: many; length: 13
DNA: TGTGCCAGCAGCTTACTGGGAGAGAACACCGGGGAGCTGTTTTTT; CDR3: CASSLLGENTGELFF; D: NA; V: TRBV7-3; J: TRBJ2-2; size: NA; length: 15
DNA: TGCGCCAGCAGCTTGGCCCTGAGCTCCTACGAGCAGTACTTC; CDR3: CASSLALSSYEQYF; D: NA; V: TRBV5-1; J: TRBJ2-7; size: NA; length: 14
DNA: TGCGCCAGCAGCCAAGACCCACTTGGAGGCTCCTATAATTCACCCCTCCACTTT; CDR3: CASSQDPLGGSYNSPLHF; D: NA; V: TRBV4-3; J: TRBJ1-6; size: NA; length: 18
DNA: TGCAGCGTTGACCACCCGGGGAACATTCAGTACTTC; CDR3: CSVDHPGNIQYF; D: NA; V: TRBV29-1; J: TRBJ2-4; size: NA; length: 12
DNA: TGTGCCAGCAGCTTTCTGGGGTCCGAAGCTTTCTTT; CDR3: CASSFLGSEAFF; D: NA; V: TRBV7-9; J: TRBJ1-1; size: NA; length: 12
DNA: TGCAGCGTGAGCGGGGGGGCCGGGGAGCAGTACTTC; CDR3: CSVSGGAGEQYF; D: TRBD2; V: TRBV29-1; J: TRBJ2-7; size: many; length: 12
DNA: TGCAGTGCTAGATACGGGTCAGGGGGGTACTTC; CDR3: CSARYGSGGYF; D: TRBD1; V: TRBV20-1; J: TRBJ2-7; size: many; length: 11
DNA: TGTGCCAGGAATGGTGAAGGAGGGGTTGCGGCTTTCTTT; CDR3: CARNGEGGVAAFF; D: NA; V: TRBV25-1; J: TRBJ1-1; size: many; length: 13